These 27 T cell receptor beta chains were sequenced from one sample in a study of persistence of HIV-infected CD4 T cells. Nonspecific anti-CD3/anti-CD28 bead stimulation represents the broad CD4+ T cell repertoire. CD4+ T cells upregulating both CD40 ligand and CD69 were sorted as responding cells. For these TCRs, the target antigens are not known. Sequencing used immunoSEQ version 4 in survey mode. Repertoires were generated with immunoSEQ multiplex PCR, while TCRdb's copy carries only in-frame clones and drops some. The data show 40,000 to 45,000 clones, roughly 90% seen once. The sample consisted of CD4+ T cells sorted from PBMCs after approximately 20-hour stimulation, taken from a patient who received antiretroviral therapy. These receptors were collected from an adult man with HIV who was CMV-seropositive.

The V gene is TRBV5-1, the J gene TRBJ2-1; D is perhaps TRBD1 or TRBD2 (6 bases each). The CDR3 totals 16 residues. Germline loops: CDR1 SGHRS, CDR2 YFSETQ. V was clipped by 0 bases and J by 4 bases, with 14 bases between them. Here the CDR3 reads CASSLGGGRSYNEQFF. The CDR3 bases are TGCGCCAGCAGCTTGGGAGGGGGGCGGAGTTACAATGAGCAGTTCTTC.

This rearrangement joins TRBV12-3 or TRBV12-4 to TRBJ2-1, with D possibly TRBD1 on 5 matching bases. Trimming left V 3 bases short and J 8 bases short, with 11 bases between. This CDR3 contains 13 residues. The CDR3: CASSLGRVDEQFF. The CDR3 DNA sequence: TGTGCCAGCAGTTTGGGCAGGGTAGATGAGCAGTTCTTC.

This clone has a handful of counts. This rearrangement joins TRBV6-6 to TRBJ1-1; the D gene is possibly TRBD1 (5 bases). V dropped 7 bases and J dropped 3 bases, with 9 bases sitting between them. Germline CDR1 MNHNY, CDR2 SVGAGI (reference sequence). CDR3 length equals 12 residues. This CDR3 reads CASKQADTEAFF. Here the CDR3 DNA reads TGTGCCAGCAAACAGGCGGACACTGAAGCTTTCTTT.

V and J are TRBV7-9 and TRBJ1-6; D unresolved. The V and J ends lost 5 bases and 0 bases respectively, with 11 bases between them. Per germline, CDR1 SEHNR and CDR2 FQNEAQ (reference sequence). The CDR3 totals 16 residues. The CDR3 here is CASSPQGSSYNSPLHF. CDR3 bases: TGTGCCAGCAGCCCGCAAGGGAGCTCCTATAATTCACCCCTCCACTTT.

The rearrangement joins TRBV28 to TRBJ1-5; D is undetermined. The V gene's germline CDR1 is MDHEN and CDR2 SYDVKM. The CDR3 runs 15 residues. V was trimmed by 3 bases and J by 5 bases, leaving 14 bases between them. CDR3 coding DNA: TGTGCCAGCAGTTTCCCCCAACAGAAACATCAGCCCCAGCATTTT. Amino acid sequence: CASSFPQQKHQPQHF.

This rearrangement joins TRBV6-5 to TRBJ2-7; TRBD2 aligns across 9 bases. J was trimmed by 2 bases and V by 6 bases; bases with no gene match: 2. Germline V gene sequence: CDR1 MNHEY, CDR2 SVGAGI. The CDR3 covers 13 residues. In nucleotides, the CDR3 is TGTGCCAGCAGACTAGCGGGCACCTACGAGCAGTACTTC. Translated: CASRLAGTYEQYF.

This chain links TRBV6-5 with TRBJ2-3, with D possibly TRBD1 on 6 matching bases. The CDR3 covers 16 residues. Trimming pared 4 bases from V and 1 base from J, leaving 15 bases between. CDR1 and CDR2 (germline): MNHEY, SVGAGI. As DNA, the CDR3 is TGTGCCAGCAGTTTACTTCCCCAGGGGCGCACAGATACGCAGTATTTT. This sequence encodes CASSLLPQGRTDTQYF.

The J gene is TRBJ1-1, the V gene TRBV20-1; D is undetermined. The CDR3 loop spans 11 amino acids. V was trimmed by 4 bases and J by 3 bases, leaving 6 bases between them. CDR1 is DFQATT and CDR2 is SNEGSKA in the germline V gene (reference sequence). The CDR3 region has the DNA TGCAGTGCTACACCGGACACTGAAGCTTTCTTT. Its protein is CSATPDTEAFF.

The CDR3 here is CASRGEAKNIQYF. The CDR3 coding sequence is TGTGCCAGCAGGGGTGAAGCCAAAAACATTCAGTACTTC. The chain links TRBV6-5 to TRBJ2-4; D gene ambiguous. The ends were cut back, 6 bases at V and 0 bases at J, with 6 bases in the middle. The CDR3 runs 13 residues. CDR1 is MNHEY and CDR2 is SVGAGI in the germline V gene.

The chain recombines TRBV7-8 with TRBJ2-2; D call uncertain. The V end was cut by 3 bases, the J end by 1 base, with 9 bases between. The length of the CDR3 is 15 residues. Looked up from germline, CDR1 is SGHVS and CDR2 is FQNEAQ. CDR3 DNA: TGTGCCAGCAGCTTCCTCCGACAGAACACCGGGGAGCTGTTTTTT. Translated: CASSFLRQNTGELFF.

The chain recombines TRBV5-4 with TRBJ1-1, with 7 nucleotides matching TRBD1. CDR3 length: 14 amino acids. The junction had 3 bases not matched to a gene; V was cut back by 3 bases and J by 1 base. Germline V gives CDR1 SGHNT, CDR2 YYREEE (reference sequence). The CDR3 protein is CASSWGQTNTEAFF. CDR3 nucleotides: TGTGCCAGCAGCTGGGGACAGACGAACACTGAAGCTTTCTTT.

V usage is TRBV19 and J usage is TRBJ1-1, with unresolved D. With 6 bases removed from V and 4 bases from J, the gap between germline ends came to 15 bases. The germline CDR1 and CDR2 sequences are LNHDA and SQIVND (reference sequence). The CDR3 consists of 14 residues. CDR3 sequence (DNA): TGTGCCAGTAGCTATACTTCCCGCGGCACTGAAGCTTTCTTT. Amino acid sequence: CASSYTSRGTEAFF.

The table lists this clone with a few counts. The chain carries TRBV12-3 or TRBV12-4 and TRBJ1-4; D not certain. This CDR3 has 13 amino acids. The ends were cut back, 5 bases at V and 3 bases at J, with 7 bases in the middle. The CDR3: CASSLGSNEKLFF. CDR3 in DNA: TGTGCCAGCAGTCTGGGGTCTAATGAAAAACTGTTTTTT.

The chain links TRBV19 to TRBJ2-2; 8 bases agree with TRBD1. The germline gives CDR1 LNHDA, CDR2 SQIVND (reference sequence). This CDR3 comprises 14 residues. Trimming cost V 6 bases and J 3 bases; bases outside gene matches: 3. Here the CDR3 DNA reads TGTGCCAGTAGGGACAGGGCGGACACCGGGGAGCTGTTTTTT. This gives the protein CASRDRADTGELFF.

This clone was detected once. V is TRBV19 and J is TRBJ1-6, with 9 bases aligning to TRBD1. CDR3 length: 15 residues. Germline trimming cut 10 bases from V and 3 bases from J; bases unmatched to any gene: 7. Germline loops: CDR1 LNHDA, CDR2 SQIVND (reference sequence). Here the CDR3 reads CATGQGSFYNSPLHF. For the CDR3, the DNA is TGTGCCACTGGACAGGGGAGCTTCTATAATTCACCCCTCCACTTT. Complete variable domain (other parts from reference TRBV19 and TRBJ1-6): DGGITQSPKYLFRKEGQNVTLSCEQNLNHDAMYWYRQDPGQGLRLIYYSQIVNDFQKGDIAEGYSVSREKKESFPLTVTSAQKNPTAFYLCATGQGSFYNSPLHFGNGTRLTVT.

V and J are TRBV2 and TRBJ2-3; D ambiguous. CDR1 is SNHLY, CDR2 FYNNEI, per germline. V was shortened by 7 bases and J by 1 base, with 12 bases between the two germline ends. This CDR3 spans 14 amino acids. CDR3 in DNA: TGTGCCAGCATTCTGGGTTCCCGCACAGATACGCAGTATTTT. Protein sequence: CASILGSRTDTQYF.

The chain carries TRBV19 and TRBJ1-4; no definite D call. Germline loops: CDR1 LNHDA, CDR2 SQIVND (reference sequence). The CDR3 sequence is 13 residues long. The germline V and J ends were trimmed by 7 bases and 2 bases, with 8 bases remaining between them. CDR3 coding DNA: TGTGCCAGTAAAAGAACTACTAATGAAAAACTGTTTTTT. Amino acid sequence: CASKRTTNEKLFF.

CDR3 residues: CASRGGLQPQHF. CDR3 DNA: TGTGCCAGTAGGGGAGGGCTTCAGCCCCAGCATTTT. The rearrangement uses TRBV19 and TRBJ1-5, with no clear D. Germline CDR1 and CDR2: LNHDA and SQIVND (reference sequence). V was pared by 6 bases and J by 6 bases, with 9 bases between. The CDR3 has 12 amino acids.

The rearrangement joins TRBV20-1 to TRBJ1-2; D unclear. Germline V gene data show CDR1 as DFQATT and CDR2 as SNEGSKA (reference sequence). The length of the CDR3 is 14 residues. V gave up 3 bases and J gave up 0 bases, with 11 bases separating them. CDR3 sequence reads: CSASGPITNYGYTF. CDR3 bases: TGCAGTGCTAGTGGACCTATTACTAACTATGGCTACACCTTC.

This chain joins TRBV28 and TRBJ1-2; TRBD1 matches at 8 bases. Per the germline V gene, CDR1 is MDHEN and CDR2 is SYDVKM. This CDR3 comprises 15 residues. The trim removed 4 bases at V and 5 bases at J, leaving 9 bases unmatched. The CDR3: CASSSPGQGRYGYTF. The CDR3 coding sequence is TGTGCCAGCAGTTCCCCTGGACAGGGAAGGTATGGCTACACCTTC.

This clone was observed a few times. The V gene is TRBV24-1, the J gene TRBJ1-5; TRBD1 might be the D (6 bases). The CDR3 covers 16 residues. V was cut by 5 bases and J by 2 bases, with 15 bases left in between. CDR1 is KGHDR, CDR2 SFDVKD, per germline. The CDR3 region is CATSVFRGEGNQPQHF. The CDR3, as DNA: TGTGCCACCAGTGTATTCAGGGGAGAAGGCAATCAGCCCCAGCATTTT.

This chain joins TRBV24-1 and TRBJ2-2; D possibly matches TRBD1 or TRBD2 (5 bases each). Looked up from germline, CDR1 is KGHDR and CDR2 is SFDVKD. The ends were cut back, 7 bases at V and 7 bases at J, with 12 bases in the middle. The CDR3 runs to 13 residues. As DNA, the CDR3 is TGTGCCACCAGGGGACCCGTCCTCGGGGAGCTGTTTTTT. Translation gives CATRGPVLGELFF.

The CDR3 DNA sequence: TGTGCCAGCAGTGAAACAGGCCCTGGCGGGGCTTTCTTT. Its translation is CASSETGPGGAFF. This chain links TRBV2 with TRBJ1-1; tentative D call: TRBD1 (5 bases). CDR1 SNHLY and CDR2 FYNNEI come from the germline V gene. Trimming removed 2 bases from V and 11 bases from J, with 15 bases in between. The CDR3 loop spans 13 amino acids.

This clone showed up just once. The V gene is TRBV5-6, the J gene TRBJ1-1; 8 positions agree with TRBD1. The junction had 7 bases not matched to a gene; V was cut back by 7 bases and J by 5 bases. The germline CDR1 and CDR2 sequences are SGHDT and YYEEEE. The CDR3 covers 13 residues. CDR3 amino acids: CASFRQGLTEAFF. The CDR3 DNA sequence: TGTGCCAGCTTCCGACAGGGGCTGACTGAAGCTTTCTTT.

This chain links TRBV5-1 with TRBJ1-5, with TRBD1 as a possible D gene (5 bases). Trimming cost V 0 bases and J 0 bases, with 7 bases left between them. CDR1 SGHRS and CDR2 YFSETQ come from the germline V gene. There are 15 residues in the CDR3. The chain's CDR3 is CASSLGGVSNQPQHF. The CDR3 DNA follows: TGCGCCAGCAGCTTGGGAGGGGTTAGCAATCAGCCCCAGCATTTT.

The J gene is TRBJ1-3, the V gene TRBV6-5; D is unclear. Trimming stripped 4 bases from V and 0 bases from J, with 10 bases between. This CDR3 comprises 15 residues. Germline V gene data show CDR1 as MNHEY and CDR2 as SVGAGI. CDR3 sequence reads: CASSSPGVSGNTIYF. CDR3 nucleotide sequence: TGTGCCAGCAGTTCTCCAGGTGTCTCTGGAAACACCATATATTTT.

This clone was found a few times. The chain is built from TRBV12-3 or TRBV12-4 and TRBJ1-5; D unclear. This CDR3 comprises 13 residues. V lost 3 bases to trimming and J lost 12 bases, with 15 bases between them. The CDR3 is CASSFLGANVQHF. The CDR3 DNA follows: TGTGCCAGCAGTTTCCTAGGTGCGAACGTCCAGCATTTT.